The 29 T cell receptor beta chains listed next were all sequenced from one sample in a study of regulatory T cells in long-lasting Graves disease (TCRdb year 2021). The time point label on this specimen signifies: newly diagnosed GD, antithyroid drugs for less than 3 months. For both TCR sequencing and RNA sequencing, RNA was extracted from PBMCs in TRIzol. Receptors were amplified or captured by multiplex PCR. Reads for this sample came from an Illumina HiSeq 4000. iRepertoire HTBI primers and Arm-PCR amplification of CDR3 regions were used to construct TCR beta libraries. TCRdb ran its own pipeline on the public reads, namely fastp trimming at Q25 and MiXCR clone calling, and kept in-frame beta chains. Identical CDR3 protein sequences are pooled into one entry, listed with their most common genes and DNA. The sample yields 350,000 to 450,000 distinct CDR3 sequences; about 16% were counted once. The top ten hold around 15% of the sample.

Another study also made use of these data, one on T cells in Graves' hyperthyroidism and ophthalmopathy.

Material: peripheral blood mononuclear cells (PBMCs), obtained at new diagnosis, from a patient treated with antithyroid drugs. These receptors were obtained from a woman in her 30s with Graves disease. Donor details come from another sample of the same person, matched by shared clones.

This clonotype was detected only once. A much larger clone differs from this one at a single base, so this may be a read error. The chain combines TRBV20-1 with TRBJ2-3, with D perhaps matching TRBD2 (5 bases). The CDR3 runs to 16 residues. CDR1 and CDR2 from the germline V gene are DFQATT and SNEGSKA (reference sequence). CDR3 coding DNA: TGCAGTGCTAGAGATGTAGGCGGGTTCGCCGTTGATATGCAGTATTTT. Its protein product is CSARDVGGFAVDMQYF.

The rearrangement joins TRBV9 to TRBJ2-1, with D tentatively TRBD1 (6 bases). Trimming shortened V by 5 bases and J by 6 bases, and 9 bases separated the two germline ends. This CDR3 is built from 12 residues. The germline V gene encodes CDR1 SGDLS and CDR2 YYNGEE. The CDR3 loop is CASRGAPNEQFF. CDR3 nucleotide sequence: TGTGCCAGCAGGGGGGCCCCCAATGAGCAGTTCTTC.

This clonotype was seen a few times. The chain joins TRBV27 to TRBJ1-1; D remains ambiguous. V gave up 5 bases and J gave up 0 bases, with 7 bases separating them. The CDR3 spans 13 residues. Germline loops: CDR1 MNHEY, CDR2 SMNVEV (reference sequence). The CDR3 region is CASSVYMNTEAFF. CDR3 nucleotides: TGTGCCAGCAGTGTCTACATGAACACTGAAGCTTTCTTT.

This clonotype came up many times. This sequence joins TRBV20-1 and TRBJ1-1; D gene unclear. V lost 3 bases, J lost 5 bases, and 19 bases lay in between. CDR3 length equals 15 residues. Per the germline V gene, CDR1 is DFQATT and CDR2 is SNEGSKA (reference sequence). The CDR3 DNA reads TGCAGTGCTAGTAGAGGTGGGGAATCGGGGACTGAAGCTTTCTTT. Translated, it gives CSASRGGESGTEAFF.

This clonotype occurred many times. The CDR3: CASSFGDRGFF. Here the CDR3 DNA reads TGCGCCAGCAGCTTTGGTGACAGGGGGTTCTTC. The chain carries TRBV5-1 and TRBJ2-1, with 8 bases fitting TRBD1. J was trimmed by 15 bases and V by 2 bases; bases with no gene match: 4. The germline CDR1 and CDR2 sequences are SGHRS and YFSETQ. The CDR3 runs to 11 residues.

Only a few counts were recorded for this clonotype. The chain couples TRBV6-2 or TRBV6-3 to TRBJ1-2, with TRBD1 matching over 8 bases. Unmatched junction bases numbered 6, after V lost 2 bases and J lost 4 bases. The CDR3 has 15 residues. Germline V lookup: CDR1 MNHEY, CDR2 SVGEGT. The CDR3 reads CASSYANRGGYGYTF. CDR3 nucleotide sequence: TGTGCCAGCAGTTACGCAAACAGGGGGGGCTATGGCTACACCTTC.

This clonotype was counted at least ten times. The chain uses TRBV3-1 and TRBJ1-6; D is unclear. V lost 3 bases and J lost 0, with 9 bases in between. The CDR3 is made up of 16 amino acids. Germline-derived CDR1 and CDR2 are LGHDT and YNNKEL (reference sequence). CDR3 protein: CASSQTQSSYNSPLHF. The CDR3, as DNA: TGTGCCAGCAGCCAGACACAGAGCTCCTATAATTCACCCCTCCACTTT.

This clonotype came up many times. The V and J genes are TRBV12-3 or TRBV12-4 and TRBJ2-5, with TRBD1 matching 8 bases. V lost 6 bases, J lost 2 bases, and 5 bases stayed unmatched. CDR3 length: 14 amino acids. Here the CDR3 reads CASRPGGYQETQYF. Here the CDR3 DNA reads TGTGCCAGCAGGCCAGGGGGCTATCAAGAGACCCAGTACTTC.

This clonotype was seen more than once but under ten times. The rearrangement links TRBV7-3 to TRBJ1-2, with TRBD1 matching over 7 bases. CDR1 SGHTA and CDR2 FQGTGA come from the germline V gene. The CDR3 loop spans 15 amino acids. V lost 5 bases, J lost 5 bases, and 11 bases stayed unmatched. The CDR3 region has the DNA TGTGCCAGCAGCACCTACTTAGACAGGGTTTATGGCTACACCTTC. Translating gives CASSTYLDRVYGYTF. The full variable domain, with the rest looked up from reference TRBV7-3 and TRBJ1-2, is GAGVSQTPSNKVTEKGKYVELRCDPISGHTALYWYRQSLGQGPEFLIYFQGTGAADDSGLPNDRFFAVRPEGSVSTLKIQRTERGDSAVYLCASSTYLDRVYGYTFGSGTRLTVV.

In this sample, this clonotype turned up many times. Here the CDR3 reads CASSLGDRANEKLFF. In DNA, the CDR3 is TGTGCCAGCAGCTTAGGTGACAGAGCTAATGAAAAACTGTTTTTT. The gene calls are TRBV7-6 and TRBJ1-4; D is perhaps TRBD1 (5 bases). Trimming cost V 1 base and J 3 bases, with 9 bases left between them. The CDR3 runs 15 residues. CDR1 SGHVS and CDR2 FNYEAQ come from the germline V gene.

This clonotype was detected many times. The rearrangement joins TRBV12-3 or TRBV12-4 to TRBJ1-4; no clear D. There are 16 residues in the CDR3. V lost 6 bases and J 0 bases, leaving 14 bases between the germline ends. CDR3 loop: CASSDQDGATNEKLFF. In DNA, the CDR3 is TGTGCCAGCAGCGATCAGGACGGCGCAACTAATGAAAAACTGTTTTTT.

This clonotype showed up just a few times. The chain carries TRBV7-9 and TRBJ2-3; TRBD2 agrees at 13 bases. The J segment lost 5 bases and the V segment lost 5 bases, leaving 10 bases of the junction unmatched. Germline-derived CDR1 and CDR2 are SEHNR and FQNEAQ (reference sequence). CDR3 length: 17 amino acids. The CDR3 sequence is CASSRTTGLAGIDTQYF. CDR3 DNA sequence: TGTGCCAGCAGCAGAACGACGGGACTAGCGGGAATAGATACGCAGTATTTT.

This clonotype was detected a few times. The rearrangement joins TRBV7-2 to TRBJ2-5; 9 positions agree with TRBD1. Germline V gene lookup returns CDR1 SGHTA and CDR2 FQGNSA. The CDR3 totals 16 residues. Trimming at V came to 5 bases and at J to 5 bases, leaving 12 bases not matched to a gene. CDR3 in amino acids: CASSDPGTGLAETQYF. In nucleotides, the CDR3 is TGTGCCAGCAGCGACCCCGGGACAGGGCTGGCGGAGACCCAGTACTTC.

On this clonotype: A much more abundant neighbour one base away suggests this may be a read error. This chain uses TRBV11-2 with TRBJ2-1, with 10 bases that match TRBD2. Trimming removed 5 bases from V and 6 bases from J; junction bases left unmatched: 19. Germline CDR1 reads SGHAT; CDR2 reads FQNNGV. CDR3 length: 19 residues. The CDR3 region has the DNA TGTGCCAGCAGCCGATTGGGACTAGCGTCCTACCAGGGCTGCAATGAGCAGTTCTTC. It encodes CASSRLGLASYQGCNEQFF.

Ten or more counts support this clonotype. The chain joins TRBV3-1 to TRBJ1-5; 10 bases line up with TRBD1. The CDR3 contains 17 residues. The trim removed 3 bases at V and 2 bases at J, leaving 7 bases unmatched. Germline V gene lookup returns CDR1 LGHDT and CDR2 YNNKEL (reference sequence). The CDR3 sequence: CASSHPTGGNGNQPQHF. The DNA for the CDR3 is TGTGCCAGCAGCCACCCGACAGGGGGCAACGGCAATCAGCCCCAGCATTTT.

This clonotype was picked up many times. The CDR3 reads CASSPYKRKETQYF. The DNA for the CDR3 is TGTGCCAGCAGCCCCTACAAGAGGAAAGAGACCCAGTACTTC. The chain joins TRBV3-1 to TRBJ2-5; no definite D call. Germline values: CDR1 LGHDT, CDR2 YNNKEL (reference sequence). The CDR3 consists of 14 residues. With 4 bases removed from V and 3 bases from J, the gap between germline ends came to 12 bases.

This clonotype was observed many times. This chain links TRBV3-1 with TRBJ2-1; no clear D. Trimming stripped 7 bases from V and 0 bases from J, with 19 bases between. The length of the CDR3 is 17 residues. Per the germline V gene, CDR1 is LGHDT and CDR2 is YNNKEL (reference sequence). The CDR3 region has the DNA TGTGCCAGCACTCCCTTCCGAGTTAGCACCTCCTACAATGAGCAGTTCTTC. Translation: CASTPFRVSTSYNEQFF.

This clonotype showed up many times. The V and J genes are TRBV7-9 and TRBJ2-5; tentatively, D is TRBD2 (6 bases). Matching the DNA end better, TRBJ2-1 makes the J call doubtful. The CDR3 has 14 residues. Germline V gene lookup returns CDR1 SEHNR and CDR2 FQNEAQ (reference sequence). CDR3 amino acids: CASSEAGRVNEQFF. The CDR3 DNA reads as TGTGCCAGCAGCGAGGCGGGGCGGGTGAATGAGCAGTTCTTC.

Details on this clonotype: This clone may be a read error of a much larger clone one base away. This chain connects TRBV6-2 or TRBV6-3 to TRBJ2-7; D is unresolved. Germline V lookup: CDR1 MNHEY, CDR2 SVGEGT. The CDR3 is 16 amino acids. The CDR3 is CTSSYTSWESSYEQYF. Here the CDR3 DNA reads TGTACCAGCAGTTACACCTCCTGGGAATCCTCCTACGAGCAGTACTTC.

A word on this clonotype: The CDR3 ends on some other residue instead of the conserved phenylalanine or tryptophan, so this is likely a read error. The J gene is TRBJ2-7, the V gene TRBV18, with TRBD1 identical over 7 bases. In germline, CDR1 is KGHSH, CDR2 LQKENI. The J segment lost 2 bases and the V segment lost 6 bases, leaving 4 bases of the junction unmatched. This CDR3 is 13 amino acids long. In DNA form, the CDR3 reads TGTGCCAGCTCCCCCGGGACAGCCTACGAGCAGTACCTC. Translated: CASSPGTAYEQYL.

This chain links TRBV2 with TRBJ1-6; no definite D call. Trimming shortened V by 9 bases and J by 15 bases, and 18 bases separated the two germline ends. This CDR3 has 12 amino acids. Germline V lookup: CDR1 SNHLY, CDR2 FYNNEI. The CDR3 is CASEITNAGLHF. The CDR3 DNA reads as TGTGCCAGTGAGATTACGAACGCGGGCCTCCACTTT.

At least ten counts were recorded for this clonotype. V gene TRBV5-1 combines with J gene TRBJ2-1, with 7 bases identical to TRBD2. CDR3 length: 16 amino acids. V was pared by 6 bases and J by 9 bases, with 18 bases of the junction left unmatched. Per the germline V gene, CDR1 is SGHRS and CDR2 is YFSETQ. The CDR3 is CASTPLAAPQEGEQFF. CDR3 nucleotides: TGCGCCAGCACCCCCCTAGCGGCTCCCCAGGAGGGTGAGCAGTTCTTC.

This chain links TRBV5-1 with TRBJ1-1; D is perhaps TRBD1 (6 bases). CDR3 length: 15 amino acids. Between the trimmed V and J ends, which lost 2 bases and 2 bases, there was a span of 13 bases. CDR1 is SGHRS, CDR2 YFSETQ, per germline. CDR3 DNA sequence: TGCGCCAGCAGCTTAGGTTTCAGGGGTAACACTGAAGCTTTCTTT. Translated: CASSLGFRGNTEAFF.

In regard to this clonotype: One base away lies a much larger clone, so this may be a sequencing read error. This chain links TRBV25-1 with TRBJ2-7; D may be TRBD2 (6 bases). V was trimmed by 5 bases and J by 2 bases, leaving 7 bases between them. CDR3 length: 12 amino acids. Germline V lookup: CDR1 MGHDK, CDR2 SYGVNS. Here the CDR3 reads CASSWGAYEQYF. In DNA, the CDR3 is TGTGCCAGCAGTTGGGGGGCCTACGAGCAGTACTTC.

This clonotype was picked up many times. The chain links TRBV20-1 to TRBJ2-7; no clear D. Trimming removed 5 bases at V and 2 bases at J, with 7 bases between. Germline CDR1 DFQATT, CDR2 SNEGSKA (reference sequence). This CDR3 has 11 residues. The CDR3 protein is CSAGATYEQYF. CDR3 bases: TGCAGTGCTGGAGCGACCTACGAGCAGTACTTC.

This clonotype showed up many times. J is TRBJ2-2 and V is TRBV30; 11 bases align to TRBD2. V gave up 4 bases and J gave up 4 bases; unmatched junction bases: 2. Per the germline V gene, CDR1 is GTSNPN and CDR2 is SVGIG (reference sequence). CDR3 length equals 14 residues. The CDR3 reads CAWTSGRITGELFF. CDR3 DNA sequence: TGTGCCTGGACTAGCGGGAGGATCACCGGGGAGCTGTTTTTT.

With respect to this clonotype: Since a much larger clone is just one base distant, this may be a read error. V is TRBV3-1 and J is TRBJ2-1; a weak D match, TRBD2 (6 bases). The germline CDR1 and CDR2 sequences are LGHDT and YNNKEL (reference sequence). This CDR3 comprises 15 residues. V was pared by 0 bases and J by 10 bases, with 16 bases between. Here the CDR3 reads CASSQDGGIDSEQFF. The CDR3 region has the DNA TGTGCCAGCAGCCAAGACGGCGGGATAGACTCCGAGCAGTTCTTC.

This clonotype was counted many times. The chain couples TRBV13 to TRBJ1-5; D gene uncertain. The V and J ends lost 0 bases and 3 bases respectively, with 6 bases between them. The CDR3 contains 14 residues. Germline-derived CDR1 and CDR2 are PRHDT and FYEKMQ (reference sequence). In nucleotides, the CDR3 is TGTGCCAGCAGCTTAGGTAGCTTCAATCAGCCCCAGCATTTT. Its protein is CASSLGSFNQPQHF. Full variable domain (rest looked up from reference TRBV13 and TRBJ1-5): AAGVIQSPRHLIKEKRETATLKCYPIPRHDTVYWYQQGPGQDPQFLISFYEKMQSDKGSIPDRFSAQQFSDYHSELNMSSLELGDSALYFCASSLGSFNQPQHFGDGTRLSIL.

This clonotype came up a few times. The chain has TRBV3-1 and TRBJ1-2; no clear D gene. The germline V gene encodes CDR1 LGHDT and CDR2 YNNKEL (reference sequence). V was shortened by 1 base and J by 11 bases, with 11 bases between the two germline ends. CDR3 length: 12 amino acids. CDR3 sequence (DNA): TGTGCCAGCAGCCAAGGGGAGGGTACATACACCTTC. It codes for CASSQGEGTYTF.